The present TCR beta chain was sequenced within a study of early T cells in non-severe SARS-CoV-2 infection. Study in general: It was bulk RNA from unsorted whole blood that was sequenced, and the chains were unpaired.

Individually, cDNA molecules had unique molecular identifiers attached to them. TCRdb re-analysed the 5' RACE reads in MiXCR, keeping a single row per CDR3 protein. The table records under 60,000 distinct CDR3 sequences, just over 8% of them present only once. As regards this clonotype: The antigen is unknown.

Study outcomes and limitations: Comparison of clonotypes with VDJdb favored anti-spike CD8 responses while missing private and CD4 specificities.

This CDR3 is 14 amino acids long. Looked up from germline, CDR1 is SGHAT and CDR2 is FQNNGV. V lost 0 bases to trimming and J lost 2 bases, with 8 bases between them. This rearrangement joins TRBV11-2 to TRBJ2-7, with D unresolved. The specimen was whole blood. This clonotype originated in an adult who was a healthcare worker with PCR-confirmed SARS-CoV-2 infection or an uninfected control (not recorded which). The CDR3 protein is CASSLDRLAYEQYF. For the CDR3, the DNA is TGTGCCAGCAGCTTAGACAGATTGGCCTACGAGCAGTACTTC.